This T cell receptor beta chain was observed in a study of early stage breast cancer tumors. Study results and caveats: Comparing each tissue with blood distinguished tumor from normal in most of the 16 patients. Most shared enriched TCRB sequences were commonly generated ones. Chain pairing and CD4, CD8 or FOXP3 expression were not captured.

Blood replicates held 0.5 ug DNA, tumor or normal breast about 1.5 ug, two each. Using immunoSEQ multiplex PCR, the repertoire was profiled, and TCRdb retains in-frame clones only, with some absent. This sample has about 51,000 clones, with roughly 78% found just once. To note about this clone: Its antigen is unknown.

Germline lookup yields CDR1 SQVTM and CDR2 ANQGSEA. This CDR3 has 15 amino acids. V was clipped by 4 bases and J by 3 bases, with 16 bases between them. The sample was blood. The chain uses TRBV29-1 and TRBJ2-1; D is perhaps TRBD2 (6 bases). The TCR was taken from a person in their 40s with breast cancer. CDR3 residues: CSVAKRRLGYNEQFF. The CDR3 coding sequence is TGCAGCGTTGCTAAGAGAAGACTAGGCTACAATGAGCAGTTCTTC.